The 18 T cell receptor beta chains in this list originate from one sample, sequenced in a study of blood T cell repertoires in COVID-19. Generated by immunoSEQ multiplex PCR, the TCRdb table keeps only in-frame clones and is missing some. Of about 210,000 clones in the sample, 86% were seen once. Sequenced sample: PBMCs or T cells enriched from blood (not recorded which). The source is a man aged 35 to 55 with acute COVID-19.

The chain joins TRBV30 to TRBJ1-5; D is unresolved. The germline gives CDR1 GTSNPN, CDR2 SVGIG (reference sequence). The CDR3 runs to 15 residues. V lost 0 bases to trimming and J lost 5 bases, with 14 bases between them. The DNA for the CDR3 is TGTGCCTGGAGTGTAGGCCCCAACTACTATCAGCCCCAGCATTTT. Its translation is CAWSVGPNYYQPQHF.

The J gene is TRBJ2-1, the V gene TRBV5-1; a possible D gene is TRBD2 (5 bases). Germline CDR1 SGHRS, CDR2 YFSETQ. The CDR3 consists of 16 residues. V was pared by 2 bases and J by 0 bases, with 12 bases between. The CDR3, as DNA: TGCGCCAGCAGCTTCCTTCCAGCGGACTCCTACAATGAGCAGTTCTTC. It translates to CASSFLPADSYNEQFF.

The V call is TRBV7-9, the J call TRBJ2-5; 9 bases line up with TRBD2. The CDR3 runs 15 residues. Germline trimming cut 2 bases from V and 5 bases from J; bases unmatched to any gene: 6. CDR1 is SEHNR and CDR2 is FQNEAQ in the germline V gene (reference sequence). The CDR3 reads CASSLILAGWETQYF. The CDR3 DNA sequence: TGTGCCAGCAGCTTAATACTAGCGGGCTGGGAGACCCAGTACTTC. Complete variable domain (other parts from reference TRBV7-9 and TRBJ2-5): DTGVSQNPRHKITKRGQNVTFRCDPISEHNRLYWYRQTLGQGPEFLTYFQNEAQLEKSRLLSDRFSAERPKGSFSTLEIQRTEQGDSAMYLCASSLILAGWETQYFGPGTRLLVL.

The J gene is TRBJ2-1, the V gene TRBV6-5; TRBD1 agrees at 7 bases. V was clipped by 10 bases and J by 5 bases; unmatched bases: 11. Germline CDR1 is MNHEY and CDR2 is SVGAGI. CDR3 size: 14 residues. CDR3 coding DNA: TGTGCCACTTTTGAAGGGGGCCGGAACAATGAGCAGTTCTTC. This codes for CATFEGGRNNEQFF.

The chain has TRBV4-1 and TRBJ2-1, with 7 positions matching TRBD1. V shed 0 bases, J shed 5 bases, and the junction held 13 bases outside the gene matches. Germline V CDR1 and CDR2: MGHRA, YSYEKL. The CDR3 totals 18 residues. The CDR3 coding sequence is TGCGCCAGCAGCCAAGATGGACGCCGGCGCAGGGGGAACAATGAGCAGTTCTTC. Translating gives CASSQDGRRRRGNNEQFF.

The chain links TRBV18 to TRBJ2-2; D remains unclear. Per the germline V gene, CDR1 is KGHSH and CDR2 is LQKENI. The V end lost 2 bases, the J end lost 4 bases, and 8 bases lay between the germline ends. The CDR3 is 14 residues long. CDR3 amino acids: CASSPRSATGELFF. For the CDR3, the DNA is TGTGCCAGCTCACCAAGAAGCGCCACCGGGGAGCTGTTTTTT.

V and J are TRBV9 and TRBJ2-5; 9 nucleotides align to TRBD2. CDR1 and CDR2 (germline): SGDLS, YYNGEE. The V segment lost 4 bases and the J segment 5 bases; nucleotides outside the gene matches: 6. CDR3 length equals 14 residues. CDR3 coding DNA: TGTGCCAGCAGCCCCCAGAGCGGGAGGGAGACCCAGTACTTC. This translates into CASSPQSGRETQYF.

The J gene is TRBJ1-3, the V gene TRBV28; 10 bases are shared with TRBD1. The CDR3 runs to 15 residues. Looked up from germline, CDR1 is MDHEN and CDR2 is SYDVKM. The V segment lost 10 bases and the J segment 2 bases; nucleotides outside the gene matches: 8. CDR3 in amino acids: CATIFGQGAGNTIYF. The CDR3 nucleotides read TGTGCCACCATATTCGGACAGGGGGCTGGAAACACCATATATTTT.

The rearrangement joins TRBV28 to TRBJ1-2; 7 positions agree with TRBD1. Germline trimming cut 5 bases from V and 8 bases from J; bases unmatched to any gene: 11. CDR3 length: 14 residues. In germline, CDR1 is MDHEN, CDR2 SYDVKM. CDR3 bases: TGTGCCAGCAGTCAAACAGGGGCCTATAGAGGCTACACCTTC. Its protein product is CASSQTGAYRGYTF.

V usage is TRBV19 and J usage is TRBJ2-5; D possibly corresponds to TRBD1 (5 bases). V was trimmed by 2 bases and J by 5 bases, leaving 6 bases between them. Germline V gene data show CDR1 as LNHDA and CDR2 as SQIVND (reference sequence). The CDR3 has 12 amino acids. As DNA, the CDR3 is TGTGCCAGTAGTATATGGGGCGAGACCCAGTACTTC. Translated: CASSIWGETQYF.

The chain recombines TRBV25-1 with TRBJ2-5; 7 bases are a match to TRBD2. CDR3 length equals 16 residues. Germline V lookup: CDR1 MGHDK, CDR2 SYGVNS. Trimming cost V 3 bases and J 4 bases; bases outside gene matches: 11. The chain's CDR3 is CASSDTRTSPRETQYF. The CDR3 region has the DNA TGTGCCAGCAGTGACACACGGACTAGTCCCCGAGAGACCCAGTACTTC.

This chain uses TRBV3-1 (or the pseudogene TRBV3-2) with TRBJ1-4; the D is unclear. Germline V gene data show CDR1 as LGHDT and CDR2 as YNNKEL (reference sequence). V was pared by 4 bases and J by 7 bases, with 13 bases between. The CDR3 spans 14 residues. The CDR3 reads CASSPTLSGEKLFF. The CDR3 DNA reads TGTGCCAGCAGCCCTACCTTATCCGGTGAAAAACTGTTTTTT.

Worth noting for this clone: An end of the junction does not agree with germline; a read error may underlie this. Within the sample, other DNA sequences also encode this same CDR3. Here the CDR3 reads CASSLTSDYGYTF. DNA for the CDR3: TGTGCCAGCAGCTTAACCTCAGACTATGGCTATACCTTC. The rearrangement uses TRBV7-3 and TRBJ1-2; D ambiguous. The V gene's germline CDR1 is SGHTA and CDR2 FQGTGA. The CDR3 contains 13 residues.

This chain uses TRBV28 with TRBJ2-2; 16 nucleotides agree with TRBD2. Trimming cost V 1 base and J 6 bases; bases outside gene matches: 11. Germline V gene data show CDR1 as MDHEN and CDR2 as SYDVKM. This CDR3 comprises 20 residues. Here the CDR3 reads CASSLYGTSGRGTGAGELFF. CDR3 in DNA: TGTGCCAGCAGTTTATACGGGACTAGCGGGAGGGGGACCGGGGCCGGGGAGCTGTTTTTT.

The V and J genes are TRBV5-1 and TRBJ2-1; 9 nucleotides match TRBD2. The trim removed 6 bases at V and 1 base at J, leaving 11 bases unmatched. Per the germline V gene, CDR1 is SGHRS and CDR2 is YFSETQ. This CDR3 spans 17 amino acids. The CDR3 coding sequence is TGCGCCAGCACTCTAGCGGGGAGCCGGCGGTCCTACAATGAGCAGTTCTTC. This sequence encodes CASTLAGSRRSYNEQFF.

This chain joins TRBV19 and TRBJ2-5, with TRBD2 as a possible D gene (6 bases). The germline CDR1 and CDR2 sequences are LNHDA and SQIVND (reference sequence). V was cut by 5 bases and J by 4 bases, with 17 bases left in between. The CDR3 has 15 residues. The CDR3 nucleotides read TGTGCCAGTAGTCCCAGAAGGACTACTCTAGAGACCCAGTACTTC. This codes for CASSPRRTTLETQYF.

The rearrangement uses TRBV7-3 and TRBJ1-1; D is unclear. Germline loops: CDR1 SGHTA, CDR2 FQGTGA. CDR3 length: 13 amino acids. V was trimmed by 2 bases and J by 1 base, leaving 5 bases between them. The CDR3: CASSLQANTEAFF. Written as DNA, the CDR3 is TGTGCCAGCAGCTTACAAGCGAACACTGAAGCTTTCTTT. Drawing the rest from reference TRBV7-3 and TRBJ1-1, the complete variable domain is GAGVSQTPSNKVTEKGKYVELRCDPISGHTALYWYRQSLGQGPEFLIYFQGTGAADDSGLPNDRFFAVRPEGSVSTLKIQRTERGDSAVYLCASSLQANTEAFFGQGTRLTVV.

The rearrangement uses TRBV20-1 and TRBJ1-5; D uncertain. V was pared by 3 bases and J by 6 bases, with 12 bases between. CDR1 and CDR2 (germline): DFQATT, SNEGSKA (reference sequence). The CDR3 consists of 13 residues. The chain's CDR3 is CSASYRVAQPQHF. The CDR3 DNA follows: TGCAGTGCTAGTTACAGAGTGGCTCAGCCCCAGCATTTT.